The 13 T cell receptor beta chains reported below all come from one sample, sequenced in a study of blood T cell repertoires in COVID-19. Data came from immunoSEQ multiplex PCR; TCRdb stores just in-frame clones and leaves some out. The top ten hold roughly 5% of the sample, which has over 200,000 clones, around 80% seen once. The specimen was peripheral blood. These receptors came from a man at least 80 years old with acute or convalescent COVID-19.

This clone was detected a few times. The V and J genes are TRBV3-1 (or the pseudogene TRBV3-2) and TRBJ1-3; unclear D gene. Germline loops: CDR1 LGHDT, CDR2 YNNKEL (reference sequence). The CDR3 contains 16 residues. Trimming took 4 bases from V and 0 from J, leaving 13 bases between them. The CDR3 reads CASSRSGLNSGNTIYF. In DNA, the CDR3 is TGTGCCAGCAGCCGCTCAGGACTGAACTCTGGAAACACCATATATTTT.

The genes are TRBV2 and TRBJ1-5; the D gene is possibly TRBD1 (5 bases). The length of the CDR3 is 14 residues. Trimming stripped 3 bases from V and 3 bases from J, with 9 bases between. In germline, CDR1 is SNHLY, CDR2 FYNNEI. CDR3 region: CASSEGHINQPQHF. The CDR3 region has the DNA TGTGCCAGCAGTGAGGGGCACATCAATCAGCCCCAGCATTTT.

This chain uses TRBV30 with TRBJ1-1, with D possibly TRBD1 on 5 matching bases. This CDR3 has 13 residues. Germline V CDR1 and CDR2: GTSNPN, SVGIG (reference sequence). V lost 3 bases, J lost 11 bases, and 19 bases lay in between. This chain's CDR3 is CAWSKGPVELAFF. As DNA, the CDR3 is TGTGCCTGGAGCAAGGGGCCCGTTGAACTGGCTTTCTTT.

The CDR3 region has the DNA TGCGCCAGCAGTGAGGTTTCAGGGTTCAGCGGGACTAGCACAGATACGCAGTATTTT. Its protein product is CASSEVSGFSGTSTDTQYF. The chain links TRBV10-1 to TRBJ2-3, with 7 bases identical to TRBD2. Trimming removed 2 bases from V and 0 bases from J; junction bases left unmatched: 14. Germline lookup yields CDR1 WNHNN and CDR2 SYGVQD (reference sequence). The CDR3 sequence is 19 residues long.

The chain uses TRBV4-2 and TRBJ2-3, with D unresolved. CDR3 length: 17 residues. Trimming left V 1 base short and J 2 bases short, with 16 bases between. Looked up from germline, CDR1 is LGHNA and CDR2 is YNFKEQ. CDR3 sequence reads: CASSQVAARTTTDTQYF. The CDR3 region has the DNA TGTGCCAGCAGCCAAGTGGCAGCGAGAACCACCACAGATACGCAGTATTTT.

The chain has TRBV18 and TRBJ2-2, with 8 positions matching TRBD1. V lost 8 bases to trimming and J lost 7 bases; unmatched junction nucleotides: 9. CDR1 KGHSH and CDR2 LQKENI come from the germline V gene. CDR3 length equals 14 residues. Written as DNA, the CDR3 is TGTGCCAGCACGGTCGGACAGGGCGGCGGGGAGCTGTTTTTT. Amino acid sequence: CASTVGQGGGELFF.

The chain joins TRBV19 to TRBJ2-2; 11 bases agree with TRBD2. The V segment lost 9 bases and the J segment 1 base; nucleotides outside the gene matches: 1. CDR3 length: 14 residues. The germline CDR1 and CDR2 sequences are LNHDA and SQIVND (reference sequence). The CDR3 nucleotides are TGTGCCAGCGGGACTAGCGGGAACACCGGGGAGCTGTTTTTT. It encodes CASGTSGNTGELFF.

The chain has TRBV7-2 and TRBJ2-2; a possible D gene is TRBD2 (5 bases). Per germline, CDR1 SGHTA and CDR2 FQGNSA. Trimming stripped 4 bases from V and 4 bases from J, with 13 bases between. The CDR3 totals 15 residues. The CDR3 region is CASSYTSPVTGELFF. Here the CDR3 DNA reads TGTGCCAGCAGCTACACTAGTCCGGTCACCGGGGAGCTGTTTTTT.

This chain links TRBV24-1 with TRBJ2-3; D perhaps matches TRBD1 (6 bases). This CDR3 has 14 amino acids. Germline V gene lookup returns CDR1 KGHDR and CDR2 SFDVKD. V lost 5 bases and J 2 bases, leaving 10 bases between the germline ends. Here the CDR3 reads CATSGQDFTDTQYF. The DNA for the CDR3 is TGTGCCACCAGTGGACAGGATTTCACAGATACGCAGTATTTT.

The chain carries TRBV9 and TRBJ1-1, with D possibly TRBD1 on 5 matching bases. Germline V gene data show CDR1 as SGDLS and CDR2 as YYNGEE. V was cut by 0 bases and J by 1 base, with 7 bases left in between. The CDR3 is 14 amino acids. In nucleotides, the CDR3 is TGTGCCAGCAGCGTAGCGGACAAGAACACTGAAGCTTTCTTT. The encoded protein is CASSVADKNTEAFF.

Here the CDR3 reads CAWKREGQPQHF. CDR3 bases: TGTGCCTGGAAGAGGGAAGGACAGCCCCAGCATTTT. The chain combines TRBV30 with TRBJ1-5, with unresolved D. Germline-derived CDR1 and CDR2 are GTSNPN and SVGIG (reference sequence). V shed 4 bases and J shed 7 bases, with 11 bases lying between them. This CDR3 has 12 residues.

This clone was picked up one time. The J gene is TRBJ1-4, the V gene TRBV19; 7 nucleotides match TRBD1. This CDR3 comprises 14 residues. Germline trimming cut 5 bases from V and 5 bases from J; bases unmatched to any gene: 5. CDR1 LNHDA and CDR2 SQIVND come from the germline V gene (reference sequence). CDR3: CASSGDSRNEKLFF. As DNA, the CDR3 is TGTGCCAGTAGTGGGGACAGTAGGAATGAAAAACTGTTTTTT.

The chain has TRBV7-2 and TRBJ1-5, with TRBD1 identical over 7 bases. Germline loops: CDR1 SGHTA, CDR2 FQGNSA. V dropped 5 bases and J dropped 6; count of bases not matched to a gene: 7. The CDR3 has 14 amino acids. CDR3 bases: TGTGCCAGCAGCGTCGACAGGGTCGGTCAGCCCCAGCATTTT. Amino acids: CASSVDRVGQPQHF.